This T cell receptor (beta chain) derives from a study of Graves' ophthalmopathy and Graves' hyperthyroidism. RNA transcripts provided the template for amplifying TCR beta CDR3 regions. The workflow started with a first-round RT-PCR run with HTBI primers and then moved on to a second-round multiplex PCR. One entry per CDR3 protein, called by TCRdb with MiXCR from the multiplex PCR reads. The table lists around 470,000 distinct CDR3 sequences, 14% of them singletons. For donors with ophthalmopathy, the disease showed moderate-to-severe activity, reached CAS ≥3 and NOSPECS ≥4, and had lasted under 3 months. It was from roughly 10 ml of fresh peripheral blood that the PBMCs came. After removal of 8 bases from V and 7 bases from J, the junction contained 9 bases not matched to a gene. Germline V gene lookup returns CDR1 DFQATT and CDR2 SNEGSKA (reference sequence). The CDR3 is 12 amino acids. This clonotype came up many times.

Sequences were obtained from blood. The source of this sequence is a woman aged 25 to 45 with Graves' ophthalmopathy. The V and J genes are TRBV20-1 and TRBJ1-1; 8 nucleotides match TRBD1. The CDR3 protein is CSNPRGRGEAFF. The DNA for the CDR3 is TGCAGTAACCCCAGGGGGCGGGGTGAAGCTTTCTTT.